The sequence of this TCR beta chain was determined in a study of cytomegalovirus exposure and HLA in healthy donors listed by TCRdb under 2017. As for the study more broadly: An earlier analysis of approximately 600 of the donors reported 250 to 300 Gb of sequence data and 117 million unique TCR beta sequences from about 180 million T cells. About 280 gigabases of sequencing data and tens of millions of unique TCR sequences made up an early release that covered 640 HLA-typed donors. Among the approximately 430 genotyped donors, 75% to 90% belonged to the genetic ancestry cluster associated with self-reported Caucasian donors. The study was designed to test whether signatures of past pathogen exposure could be identified by cataloging public T cell receptors. Using immunosequencing, the study profiled T cell repertoires from around 680 subjects and related those repertoires to cytomegalovirus serostatus. Along with the approximately 670-subject first cohort, a separate validation cohort of over 90 different subjects was used. High-throughput TCR immunosequencing, statistical association of individual TCRs with disease status, and machine learning were combined to predict cytomegalovirus infection status. To study patterns of TCR occurrence, a later analysis re-analyzed previously published TCR beta repertoires from 650 to 750 donors and added high-resolution HLA genotyping. Rather than drawing on any new phenotypic data, the later analysis identified candidate immune exposures from TCR beta sequences and the way those sequences occurred across donors. To decide whether each TCR beta V gene segment behaved as functional or pseudogenic, an earlier analysis of fewer than 750 of the donors relied on high-throughput TCR beta sequencing. Donor age, sex, ethnicity and CMV serostatus were compiled together with the repertoire data. In a later genetic analysis, genome-wide SNP genotypes for about 60% of the 666 donors were used, and that subset was treated as a discovery cohort. Every discovery cohort repertoire had been produced on one sequencing platform. Both class I and class II loci were covered by HLA typing, at four-digit resolution. Typing coverage varied by locus: roughly 620-630 donors for A, B, C, DRB1 and DQB1; about 520 for DQA1; nearly 610 for DPA1; under 490 for DPB1. Five DR-DQ haplotypes were handled as single units for association and clustering, since linkage in the cohort was strong. Among 300 to 500 genotyped donors of the cohort, an average of approximately 220,000 unique TCR beta nucleotide sequences was sequenced per donor, of which approximately 19% were non-productive. The full study reports these points: According to a later analysis, most CMV-associated TCR beta chains appeared to be HLA-restricted, and the HLA associations seemed to be driven largely by CMV exposure. A cluster of highly shared sequence variants was judged likely to represent a technical artifact of the sequencing pipeline. Because counts were too low, seventeen rarely observed V segments, including chromosome 9 orphons, were excluded from the earlier analysis of 587 of the donors. Because some donors lacked HLA typing at each locus, the association tests relied only on the typed subset. Only TCR beta chains were sequenced in this cohort, and the absence of alpha or paired-chain data limited detectable features. The 87-base-pair reads could not distinguish some IMGT-functional V segments, including TRBV6-2 and TRBV6-3, so those segments were excluded. In an earlier analysis of some 540 of the donors, most TCR beta V segments appeared in productive rearrangements about 87% or about 30% of the time, broadly matching IMGT annotations. Most TCR sequences were seen in very few donors, while some public TCRs were found in many individuals. In a later analysis, HLA-associated TCR beta chains were found to be more clonally expanded and to have lower generation probabilities than equally common non-associated chains. A further reported finding was that TCR beta sequences accurately predicted the HLA-A and HLA-B alleles for most subjects in the first cohort. Strong co-occurrence of HLA alleles, especially DR and DQ, made assigning TCR associations to individual alleles difficult. V-gene and J-gene trimming of TCR beta chains was associated with a missense DCLRE1C variant in a later genetic analysis, and the association was replicated in an independent cohort. In a later genetic analysis, fewer N-insertions in productive TCRs were reported among donors in an Asian-associated ancestry cluster than the approximately 710-donor mean. Cytomegalovirus status was reported to be diagnosed by the classifier with high specificity and sensitivity in both the original and validation cohorts. It was suggested by the authors that the approach could potentially be generalized to other disease states and immunological phenotypes. At a false discovery rate of 0.05, a later analysis linked 15,000 to 20,000 TCR beta sequences to specific HLA alleles. Sequencing depth was assumed to be roughly uniform across donors in the presence/absence analyses, though that assumption may not hold. In a later analysis, the rate of TCR association differed among HLA loci, with DRB1 alleles having the most associated TCRs and HLA-C alleles having the fewest. Correlated functional status among segregating V segments might reflect linkage disequilibrium, but an unknown experimental factor could not be ruled out. In vitro tests confirmed that a few of the cytomegalovirus-associated TCR beta chains recognize cytomegalovirus antigens. The study gave a list of roughly 150 TCR beta chains associated with cytomegalovirus. According to a later analysis, parvovirus B19, influenza, CMV and Epstein-Barr virus appeared linked to several top co-occurrence clusters. The only immune exposure information available for the cohort was CMV serostatus.

Libraries came from the immunoSEQ multiplex PCR assay. A mixture of 60 forward primers for TCR Vbeta segments and 13 reverse primers for TCR Jbeta segments was used in the multiplex PCR. A multiplex PCR assay on genomic DNA amplified the CDR3 region of rearranged TCR beta genes. Amplified TCR beta libraries were sequenced as 87-base-pair reads on the Illumina HiSeq System. The paper's data handling went like this. In a later analysis, around 80 million unique TCR beta chains were counted across the 500 to 850 repertoires, and around 10 million of these chains were shared by at least two donors. To remove PCR and sequencing errors, raw reads were error-corrected and collapsed into unique sequences using a nearest-neighbor algorithm that merged closely related sequences. CDR3 sequences were aligned to IMGT reference sequences to assign V, D and J gene segments. For a sequence to be retained, a match of at least six nucleotides was required to both a V gene segment and a J gene segment. Rearrangements were classified as productive when the CDR3 lacked stop codons and remained in frame with V and J, and all other rearrangements were classified as non-productive. CDR3 was defined according to IMGT convention as the region running from the second conserved V-encoded cysteine to the conserved J-encoded phenylalanine. The earlier analysis of roughly 590 of the donors excluded sequences that lacked an unambiguous match to a single V gene segment. In an earlier analysis of approximately 560 of the donors, a V segment was called functional when productive rearrangements were above 56.7%, and segregating when the standard deviation between donors exceeded 5%. A statistical classification framework was developed to diagnose cytomegalovirus status using the catalog of TCR beta chain sequences. In a later analysis, TCR nucleotide sequences were compared against IMGT/GENE-DB human TR gene sequences so that V and J genes could be assigned. In a later analysis, CDR3 sequences and most-parsimonious VDJ recombination scenarios were assigned using the TCRdist pipeline. In a later analysis, every TCR beta chain was defined by the combination of its CDR3 amino acid sequence and its V-gene family, and reads without a unique V-gene family were dropped. To address suspected cross-contamination and a sequencing artifact, a later analysis removed some 620 highly shared, low-generation-probability nucleotide sequences. A later analysis calculated a clonal expansion index for each public chain from normalized within-repertoire ranks of inferred template counts. In a later analysis, generation probabilities were computed using a VDJ recombination model fitted to out-of-frame rearrangements, and the results were checked against IGoR. In a later analysis, hypergeometric tests were used to score TCR-TCR, TCR-HLA and TCR-CMV co-occurrence, with a repertoire-size bias correction applied to TCR pairs. In a later analysis, false discovery rates were estimated by permuting HLA or CMV assignments 20 times. A later analysis grouped co-occurring TCRs with DBSCAN, adding TCRdist sequence similarity when clustering within HLA-allele-positive subsets. Co-occurrence clustering excluded repertoires with fewer than 30,000 or more than 120,000 public chains, plus five with anomalous nucleotide sharing. What TCRdb holds here is the immuneACCESS table cut down to in-frame rearrangements. Part of the clones is not present; checked against another copy, under half of the missing clones reflect an unresolved V gene, and the others are unexplained. Clonal size and the V and J genes are those of that table, whereas D and trimming came from the DNA. The sample table shows 95,000 to 150,000 clones, and 75% to 90% are seen once. Of the sample, 2% to 2.5% falls within the top ten clones.

As regards this clone: No antigen is known for it. Base qualities are missing; no much larger clone stands one base away.

Taken from the germline V gene (reference sequence), the CDR1 and CDR2 loops are MNHEY and SMNVEV. Germline trimming: 6 bases from V, 4 bases from J; junction bases outside gene matches: 5. The CDR3 sequence holds 14 residues, the cysteine and phenylalanine included. The CDR3 DNA has 42 bases and is translated from base 1. The cohort comprised some 730 healthy bone marrow donors. All cohort members were sampled while nominally healthy, although unrecorded immune exposures were likely present. The donor was CMV seronegative and was included in the group of around 320 seronegative cohort members. A peripheral blood sample was collected from each donor, and TCR beta sequencing was performed on peripheral blood mononuclear cells. Genomic DNA extraction from the blood cell samples was performed with the Qiagen DNeasy Blood Extraction Kit.

The source of this sequence is a man aged 25 to 45 in good health and CMV-seronegative. The sample consisted of PBMCs. The V and J genes are TRBV27 and TRBJ1-2; TRBD1 fits 10 bases in the junction. The CDR3 protein: CASSLTGGGYGYTF. Read as DNA, the sequence is TGTGCCAGCAGCTTGACAGGGGGCGGCTATGGCTACACCTTC.